Listed below are T cell receptor beta chains from one sample, sequenced in a study of patients and donors after allogeneic stem cell transplantation. TCRdb redid the calling of the RT-PCR reads with MiXCR, one entry per CDR3 protein. The sample holds about 90,000 distinct CDR3 sequences, around 46% seen once. The sample taken for sequencing was blood, either unsorted or a sorted T cell fraction (not recorded which). These receptors were collected from a human donor who was either an allogeneic HSCT recipient or a stem cell or donor lymphocyte infusion donor (not recorded which). It is not recorded whose cells these are; they may come from a transplant donor. Each CDR3 is given with its conserved first and last residue. D genes are given only for firm matches. Rows give clone size only sometimes, using once, few, many, or a class for an expanded clone.

CASSFSYGSSNQPQHF,TGTGCCAGCAGTTTCTCATACGGTTCTAGCAATCAGCCCCAGCATTTT,TRBJ1-5,TRBV28,-,-
CASRLGTGTDSPLHF,TGTGCCAGCAGGTTAGGGACAGGGACGGATTCACCCCTCCACTTT,TRBJ1-6,TRBV7-2,TRBD1,-
CSARKSTGPQFSNQPQHF,TGCAGTGCTAGGAAATCGACAGGGCCACAGTTTAGCAATCAGCCCCAGCATTTT,TRBJ1-5,TRBV20-1,TRBD1,few
CASSLTGSTDTQYF,TGTGCCAGCAGCTTAACGGGGAGCACAGATACGCAGTATTTT,TRBJ2-3,TRBV7-3,-,-
CASSNNPGQGRPQHF,TGTGCCAGCAGTAATAATCCGGGACAGGGACGGCCCCAGCATTTT,TRBJ1-5,TRBV6-2/TRBV6-3,TRBD1,-
CASSYGTGNTIYF,TGTGCCAGCAGCTACGGGACAGGGAACACCATATATTTT,TRBJ1-3,TRBV7-2,TRBD1,-
CASSLRGADTEAFF,TGTGCCAGCAGCCTACGAGGGGCGGACACTGAAGCTTTCTTT,TRBJ1-1,TRBV7-3,-,few
CATSKEPGTVNYGYTF,TGTGCCACCAGCAAAGAACCTGGGACTGTTAACTATGGCTACACCTTC,TRBJ1-2,TRBV15,-,-
CASSEDGADNQPQHF,TGTGCCAGCAGTGAAGATGGGGCAGACAATCAGCCCCAGCATTTT,TRBJ1-5,TRBV6-1,-,many
CASSPYGGWNQPQHF,TGTGCCAGCAGCCCATACGGGGGCTGGAATCAGCCCCAGCATTTT,TRBJ1-5,TRBV6-2/TRBV6-3,-,-
CASSQSTRESEAFF,TGTGCCAGCAGTCAATCGACCCGGGAGAGTGAAGCTTTCTTT,TRBJ1-1,TRBV7-9,-,few
CANIQGDTEAFF,TGTGCCAATATACAGGGGGACACTGAAGCTTTCTTT,TRBJ1-1,TRBV12-3/TRBV12-4,TRBD1,-
CASRRDRSNTEAFF,TGTGCCAGCAGGAGGGACAGATCGAACACTGAAGCTTTCTTT,TRBJ1-1,TRBV27,TRBD1,-
CASSIKLGSDRGNQPQHF,TGTGCCAGTAGTATAAAACTCGGGTCGGACAGGGGGAATCAGCCCCAGCATTTT,TRBJ1-5,TRBV19,TRBD1,-
CASSQTPGLRGEKLFF,TGTGCCAGCAGCCAAACTCCCGGGCTTCGGGGTGAAAAACTGTTTTTT,TRBJ1-4,TRBV14,-,-
CASSSARPETNEKLFF,TGCGCCAGCAGCTCGGCCAGGCCCGAGACTAATGAAAAACTGTTTTTT,TRBJ1-4,TRBV5-1,-,-
CASSFYAGGTNQETQYF,TGTGCCAGCAGCTTCTATGCGGGAGGGACAAATCAAGAGACCCAGTACTTC,TRBJ2-5,TRBV11-2,TRBD2,-
CASSYLLAGTKNTEAFF,TGTGCCAGCAGTTACCTCCTAGCGGGAACTAAGAACACTGAAGCTTTCTTT,TRBJ1-1,TRBV6-5,-,-
CASSQDLGQPPLRGYTF,TGTGCCAGCAGCCAAGATTTAGGACAGCCTCCCCTTCGAGGCTACACCTTC,TRBJ1-2,TRBV3-1,-,-
CASSLEEGYYEQYF,TGCGCCAGCAGCTTGGAGGAAGGGTACTACGAGCAGTACTTC,TRBJ2-7,TRBV5-1,-,-
CASRPLAGYTDTQYF,TGTGCCAGCAGGCCACTAGCGGGTTATACAGATACGCAGTATTTT,TRBJ2-3,TRBV12-3/TRBV12-4,TRBD2,-
CASRDRYGQPQHF,TGTGCCAGCAGGGACAGGTACGGTCAGCCCCAGCATTTT,TRBJ1-5,TRBV6-2/TRBV6-3,TRBD1,-
CASRQQARTEAFF,TGTGCCAGCAGGCAGCAGGCCCGGACTGAAGCTTTCTTT,TRBJ1-1,TRBV25-1,-,-
CASSSFRNTEAFF,TGTGCCAGCAGCTCCTTTCGGAACACTGAAGCTTTCTTT,TRBJ1-1,TRBV7-3,-,-
CASSRTGKSGYTF,TGTGCCAGCAGCCGGACAGGGAAAAGTGGCTACACCTTC,TRBJ1-2,TRBV7-3,TRBD1,once
CASSESKYRPQHF,TGCGCCAGCAGTGAGTCGAAATACAGGCCCCAGCATTTT,TRBJ1-5,TRBV10-2,-,few
CASSLSGYTF,TGTGCCAGCAGCTTAAGCGGCTACACCTTC,TRBJ1-2,TRBV7-9,-,-
CASTGPEGGYTF,TGCGCCAGCACCGGGCCCGAGGGTGGCTACACCTTC,TRBJ1-2,TRBV5-1,-,few
CASSRIQGTETQYF,TGTGCCAGCAGCCGGATTCAGGGGACAGAGACCCAGTACTTC,TRBJ2-5,TRBV5-6,-,-
CASSEQASEYF,TGTGCCAGCAGCGAACAGGCGAGCGAGTACTTC,TRBJ2-5,TRBV5-5,-,-
CASSAIAGVGTGELFF,TGCGCCAGCAGTGCTATAGCGGGAGTAGGGACCGGGGAGCTGTTTTTT,TRBJ2-2,TRBV10-1,TRBD2,-
CASSYPGGIAEAFF,TGTGCCAGCAGTTACCCAGGGGGGATCGCTGAAGCTTTCTTT,TRBJ1-1,TRBV28,TRBD1,-
CASSLTSGRNTGELFF,TGTGCCAGCAGCTTAACCTCGGGACGGAACACCGGGGAGCTGTTTTTT,TRBJ2-2,TRBV7-3,-,-
CASSQDLVGENYGYTF,TGCGCCAGCAGCCAAGATTTGGTAGGGGAAAACTATGGCTACACCTTC,TRBJ1-2,TRBV4-3,-,few
CASSFAPLSTGYEQYF,TGTGCCAGCAGTTTCGCCCCCCTTAGCACGGGCTACGAGCAGTACTTC,TRBJ2-7,TRBV6-2/TRBV6-3,-,-
CASSGTANEKLFF,TGTGCCAGCAGTGGGACGGCTAATGAAAAACTGTTTTTT,TRBJ1-4,TRBV6-2/TRBV6-3,-,few
CASSYVDGRLNTEAFF,TGTGCCAGCAGTTACGTCGATGGACGGTTGAACACTGAAGCTTTCTTT,TRBJ1-1,TRBV6-5,-,few
CASSLSPWGTNYGYTF,TGTGCCAGCAGCCTATCCCCATGGGGGACTAACTATGGCTACACCTTC,TRBJ1-2,TRBV7-2,-,few
CSASAGGARNYGYTF,TGCAGTGCTAGCGCCGGGGGGGCGCGGAACTATGGCTACACCTTC,TRBJ1-2,TRBV20-1,-,few
CASSLSPGGSYGYTF,TGTGCCAGCAGTTTATCGCCAGGGGGCTCCTATGGCTACACCTTC,TRBJ1-2,TRBV27,TRBD1,few
CAISEGIKNGELFF,TGTGCCATCAGTGAGGGGATCAAGAACGGGGAGCTGTTTTTT,TRBJ2-2,TRBV10-3,-,-
CSARGQRNLNTEAFF,TGCAGCGCCAGAGGACAGCGGAACCTTAACACTGAAGCTTTCTTT,TRBJ1-1,TRBV29-1,-,few
CASSLIGRGEKLFF,TGCGCCAGCAGCTTAATCGGTAGGGGTGAAAAACTGTTTTTT,TRBJ1-4,TRBV5-1,-,-
CASSVMGHQSSGNTIYF,TGTGCCAGCAGCGTAATGGGACACCAGAGCTCTGGAAACACCATATATTTT,TRBJ1-3,TRBV9,-,-
CAIRAQGYTF,TGTGCCATCCGGGCTCAAGGCTACACCTTC,TRBJ1-2,TRBV10-3,-,-
CASSSPQTLAYGYTF,TGTGCCAGCAGTTCCCCCCAGACACTAGCCTATGGCTACACCTTC,TRBJ1-2,TRBV28,-,few
CASSQELANYGYTF,TGTGCCAGCAGCCAAGAACTAGCTAACTATGGCTACACCTTC,TRBJ1-2,TRBV3-1,-,-
CASDGGIAYEQYF,TGTGCCAGCGACGGCGGGATCGCCTACGAGCAGTACTTC,TRBJ2-7,TRBV2,-,-
CAISENAGRLAEQYF,TGTGCCATCAGTGAGAACGCGGGAAGGCTCGCGGAGCAGTACTTC,TRBJ2-7,TRBV10-3,-,few
CASSLTSGALTTDTQYF,TGTGCCAGCAGTTTGACTAGCGGGGCCCTCACCACAGATACGCAGTATTTT,TRBJ2-3,TRBV12-3/TRBV12-4,TRBD2,-
CASSYRDRGFYEQYF,TGTGCCAGCAGTTACCGAGACAGGGGCTTCTACGAGCAGTACTTC,TRBJ2-7,TRBV6-6,TRBD1,-
CASSPRTGSNQPQHF,TGTGCCAGCAGCCCGAGGACAGGGAGCAATCAGCCCCAGCATTTT,TRBJ1-5,TRBV11-2,TRBD1,-
CATRTRDAYYGYTF,TGTGCCACACGAACCCGGGACGCCTACTATGGCTACACCTTC,TRBJ1-2,TRBV6-6,-,few
CASSLSTGNTEAFF,TGTGCCAGCAGTTTATCAACAGGGAACACTGAAGCTTTCTTT,TRBJ1-1,TRBV28,-,-
CSATLAGVGNEQFF,TGCAGTGCCACACTAGCGGGAGTGGGGAATGAGCAGTTCTTC,TRBJ2-1,TRBV20-1,TRBD2,-
CASSLANSYEQYF,TGTGCCAGCAGCTTAGCTAATTCCTACGAGCAGTACTTC,TRBJ2-7,TRBV7-9,-,-
CASSLGTDAEAFF,TGCGCCAGCAGCTTGGGAACAGACGCTGAAGCTTTCTTT,TRBJ1-1,TRBV5-1,-,few
CASQSSAITGYTF,TGTGCCAGCCAGTCTTCGGCAATCACAGGCTACACCTTC,TRBJ1-2,TRBV6-2/TRBV6-3,-,-
CASSSLTNTNTEAFF,TGTGCCAGCAGTTCGCTGACTAATACGAACACTGAAGCTTTCTTT,TRBJ1-1,TRBV28,-,few